This TCR beta chain comes out of a study of cytomegalovirus exposure and HLA in healthy donors. Findings of the study overall: Researchers counted around 170 TCR beta chains as cytomegalovirus-associated.

Vbeta (60) and Jbeta (13) primers were used in the PCR. The repertoire was sequenced with immunoSEQ multiplex PCR; TCRdb's copy has only in-frame clones and lacks some. The sample has approximately 100,000 clones; about 76% are singletons. The CDR3 contains 13 residues. CDR1 KGHSH and CDR2 LQKENI come from the germline V gene. Trimming took 8 bases from V and 3 from J, leaving 11 bases between them. In the case of this clone: What it binds is not known.

V gene TRBV18 combines with J gene TRBJ1-3, with unresolved D. The sequence came from a woman aged 45-65 years in good health and CMV-seropositive. Source material: PBMCs. For the CDR3, the DNA is TGTGCCAGCCCGAGCACGGTTGGAAACACCATATATTTT. As protein: CASPSTVGNTIYF.